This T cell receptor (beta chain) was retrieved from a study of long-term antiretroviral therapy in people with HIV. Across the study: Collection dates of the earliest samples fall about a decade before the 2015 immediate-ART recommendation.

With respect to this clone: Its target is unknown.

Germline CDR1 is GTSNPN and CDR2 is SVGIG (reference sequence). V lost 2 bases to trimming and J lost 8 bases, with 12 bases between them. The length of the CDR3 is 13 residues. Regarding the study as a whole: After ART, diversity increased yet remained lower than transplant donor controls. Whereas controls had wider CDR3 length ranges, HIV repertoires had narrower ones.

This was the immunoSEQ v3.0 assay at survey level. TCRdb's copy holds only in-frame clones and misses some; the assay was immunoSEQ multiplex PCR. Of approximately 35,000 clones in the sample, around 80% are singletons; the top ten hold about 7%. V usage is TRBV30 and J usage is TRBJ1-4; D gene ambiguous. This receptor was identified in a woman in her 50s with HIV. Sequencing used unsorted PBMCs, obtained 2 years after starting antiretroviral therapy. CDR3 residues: CAWSTTVGEKLFF. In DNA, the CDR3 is TGTGCCTGGAGTACAACAGTCGGGGAAAAACTGTTTTTT.